These T cell receptor beta chains were read from a single sample in a study of neoadjuvant anti-PD-1 for oral cavity cancer. Data came from immunoSEQ multiplex PCR; TCRdb stores just in-frame clones and leaves some out. The sample lists about 12,000 clones; approximately 74% were seen once. Sequencing was performed on PBMCs, taken after nivolumab (anti-PD-1) treatment. All receptors derive from a person between 40 and 85 years old with oral cavity squamous cell carcinoma. CDR3s include the opening cysteine and the closing phenylalanine or tryptophan. The D gene is left open where the match is weak. Clone size is given for some rows only: seen once, a few or many times, or a class if the clone is expanded.

V gene	D gene	J gene	clone size	CDR3 length	CDR3 protein	CDR3 DNA
TRBV7-3	-	TRBJ1-2	-	14	CASSPWGGTYGYTF	TGTGCCAGCAGCCCCTGGGGAGGGACCTATGGCTACACCTTC
TRBV30	-	TRBJ1-5	-	14	CAWSVSLGGQPQHF	TGTGCCTGGAGTGTATCCCTTGGGGGCCAGCCCCAGCATTTT
TRBV7-9	-	TRBJ1-2	-	15	CASSPEVLGYYGYTF	TGTGCCAGCAGCCCCGAAGTTCTGGGATACTATGGCTACACCTTC
TRBV9	TRBD1	TRBJ1-4	-	15	CASSIGTGVFEKLFF	TGTGCCAGCAGCATCGGGACAGGGGTGTTTGAAAAACTGTTTTTT
TRBV5-1	-	TRBJ1-2	-	15	CASGRTSRQSHGYTF	TGCGCCAGCGGTCGGACCTCTCGACAGAGCCATGGCTACACCTTC
TRBV15	-	TRBJ2-1	-	16	CATSRGRGKSYNEQFF	TGTGCCACCAGCAGAGGGCGCGGGAAGTCCTACAATGAGCAGTTCTTC
TRBV27	-	TRBJ1-1	-	16	CASSPDYFGMNTEAFF	TGTGCCAGCAGTCCAGATTACTTCGGAATGAACACTGAAGCTTTCTTT
TRBV9	-	TRBJ2-1	few	15	CASSAGGGTYNEQFF	TGTGCCAGCAGCGCTGGGGGGGGCACCTACAATGAGCAGTTCTTC
TRBV11-2	-	TRBJ1-2	-	15	CASSYPGRANYGYTF	TGTGCCAGCAGCTACCCAGGGAGGGCTAACTATGGCTACACCTTC
TRBV5-1	-	TRBJ2-5	-	14	CASSLGQTEETQYF	TGCGCCAGCAGCTTGGGCCAGACTGAAGAGACCCAGTACTTC
TRBV6-9	-	TRBJ2-7	-	8	CASSLTPF	TGTGCCAGCAGCCTTACACCTTTC
TRBV5-1	-	TRBJ2-7	-	15	CASRQEGGHAYEQYF	TGCGCCAGCAGACAGGAAGGGGGGCATGCCTACGAGCAGTACTTC
TRBV6-1	-	TRBJ2-6	-	14	CASSQGPGANVLTF	TGTGCCAGCAGTCAGGGGCCTGGGGCCAACGTCCTGACTTTC
TRBV5-4	TRBD1	TRBJ1-2	-	15	CASSLAGDRGYGYTF	TGTGCCAGCTCTCTTGCGGGGGACAGGGGGTATGGCTACACCTTC
TRBV30	-	TRBJ1-4	-	13	CAWSVQGREKLFF	TGTGCCTGGAGTGTCCAGGGTCGGGAAAAACTGTTTTTT
TRBV4-1	-	TRBJ2-1	-	14	CASTSTDSYNEQFF	TGCGCCAGCACCTCGACGGACTCCTACAATGAGCAGTTCTTC
TRBV2	-	TRBJ2-3	-	12	CASSIIRDTQYF	TGTGCCAGCAGCATAATTCGAGATACGCAGTATTTT